This is a list of T cell receptor beta chains from one sample in a study of Ad26.COV2.S vaccination and SARS-CoV-2 variants. Only in-frame clones appear in the TCRdb table, and some are missing; sequencing was by immunoSEQ multiplex PCR. The sample lists about 350,000 clones, 85% occurring once. Sequencing was performed on peripheral blood, taken in a trial of Ad26.COV2.S vaccine versus placebo. The receptors shown here come from a person between 18 and 60 years old who received the Ad26.COV2.S COVID-19 vaccine or a placebo. CDR3s include the opening cysteine and the closing phenylalanine or tryptophan. A D gene is named only where the DNA matches it firmly. Clone size, where shown, is once, few, many, or a class for clones that have expanded.

v_gene,abundance,d_gene,j_gene,CDR3nt,CDR3aa
TRBV4-3,NA,NA,TRBJ1-4,TGCGCCAGCCAGGAAGAGCCTATGGGTAATGAAAAACTGTTTTTT,CASQEEPMGNEKLFF
TRBV10-3,NA,TRBD1,TRBJ1-1,TGTGCCATCAGCCGAGGGGGCTCGGGTGAAGCTTTCTTT,CAISRGGSGEAFF
TRBV9,NA,NA,TRBJ2-1,TGTGCCAGCAGCGTAGATACTCGGAGATGGGGTGAGCAGTTCTTC,CASSVDTRRWGEQFF
TRBV5-6,NA,NA,TRBJ1-2,TGTGCCAGCAGCTTGGACCGGGATGGCTACACCTTC,CASSLDRDGYTF
TRBV7-9,NA,TRBD2,TRBJ2-3,TGTGCCAGCAGCTTAGCACTAGCGGGAGCAGATACGCAGTATTTT,CASSLALAGADTQYF
TRBV5-1,once,NA,TRBJ2-5,TGCGCCAGCAGCCCGGGACTTCAAGAGACCCAGTACTTC,CASSPGLQETQYF
TRBV30,NA,TRBD1,TRBJ1-2,TGTGCCTGGAGTGCACGGGACAGGACGAACTATGGCTACACCTTC,CAWSARDRTNYGYTF
TRBV7-9,NA,TRBD1,TRBJ1-1,TGTGCCAGCAGCTTACAGGGGGTGGACACTGAAGCTTTCTTT,CASSLQGVDTEAFF
TRBV6-5,NA,NA,TRBJ1-5,TGTGCCAGCAGCCCGGACAGTAGCAATCAGCCCCAGCATTTT,CASSPDSSNQPQHF
TRBV7-9,NA,TRBD1,TRBJ2-7,TGTGCCAGCAGCCGGACCGGACAGGGTGGCGAGCAGTACTTC,CASSRTGQGGEQYF
TRBV10-1,NA,NA,TRBJ1-6,TGCGCCAGCAGTGAGGGGGCCTCCTATAATTCACCCCTCCACTTT,CASSEGASYNSPLHF
TRBV7-8,NA,TRBD2,TRBJ2-7,TGTGCCAGCAGCTCCCCCTCAGCGGGGGGACGGCAGTACTTC,CASSSPSAGGRQYF
TRBV7-6,NA,NA,TRBJ1-6,TGTGCCAGCGTCATTGACAGCTGGGTAGGTTCACCCCTCCACTTT,CASVIDSWVGSPLHF
TRBV19,NA,NA,TRBJ2-7,TGTGCCAGTACCGACGGGACGGATTCCTACGAGCAGTACTTC,CASTDGTDSYEQYF
TRBV5-1,NA,NA,TRBJ2-5,TGCGCCAGCAGCTTGGGGATCGTTCAACCACAGGGTGAGACCCAGTACTTC,CASSLGIVQPQGETQYF
TRBV10-3,few,NA,TRBJ2-1,TGTGCCATCAGTAGGCTGGGTAGCGGTGCCTCCTACAATGAGCAGTTCTTC,CAISRLGSGASYNEQFF
TRBV28,NA,TRBD1,TRBJ1-2,TGTGCCAGCAGTCCCAACCTACAGGGGGCGCATGGCTACACCTTC,CASSPNLQGAHGYTF
TRBV14,NA,TRBD2,TRBJ2-7,TGTGCCAGCAGCCTCCCAACTAGCGACTACGAGCAGTACTTC,CASSLPTSDYEQYF
TRBV6-2/TRBV6-3,NA,TRBD2,TRBJ2-3,TGTGCCAGCAGTATGACTAGCGGGGCTTATACGCAGTATTTT,CASSMTSGAYTQYF
TRBV5-5,few,NA,TRBJ2-7,TGTGCCAGCAGCTTGGTGTGGTTAAGCTCCTACGAGCAGTACTTC,CASSLVWLSSYEQYF
TRBV7-9,NA,TRBD2,TRBJ2-3,TGTGCCAGCAGTTTCAGACTAGCGGGATACACCCCCACAGATACGCAGTATTTT,CASSFRLAGYTPTDTQYF
TRBV9,NA,TRBD2,TRBJ2-5,TGTGCCAGCAGCGTAGGCGGGGGGCTGGAGACCCAGTACTTC,CASSVGGGLETQYF
TRBV4-1,NA,TRBD1,TRBJ1-1,TGCGCGGGGGGGACAGGGCCCAATACTGAAGCTTTCTTT,CAGGTGPNTEAFF
TRBV6-5,NA,TRBD2,TRBJ2-7,TGTGCCAGCATCTCGGGGGGAAACCCCTACGAGCAGTACTTC,CASISGGNPYEQYF
TRBV6-5,NA,NA,TRBJ2-7,TGTGCCAGCAGTTTTCAAGCGGGTAACTACGAGCAGTACTTC,CASSFQAGNYEQYF
TRBV7-9,NA,NA,TRBJ2-2,TGTGCCAGCAGCTGGAGTCGGCTGACCAACACCGGGGAGCTGTTTTTT,CASSWSRLTNTGELFF
TRBV7-2,NA,TRBD2,TRBJ2-7,TGTGCCAGCAGCTATAGCGGGAGTTCATACGAGCAGTACTTC,CASSYSGSSYEQYF
TRBV7-2,NA,NA,TRBJ1-2,TGTGCCAGCAGCTTAAACGCGAGGGGTGGTGGCTACACCTTC,CASSLNARGGGYTF
TRBV19,NA,NA,TRBJ2-7,TGTGCCAGTAGTGTTTACGGGAGCTTGGGCTACGAGCAGTACTTC,CASSVYGSLGYEQYF
TRBV28,NA,NA,TRBJ1-5,TGTGCCAGCAGTTCCCAGGAGGTTCTGGGCCAGCCCCAGCATTTT,CASSSQEVLGQPQHF
TRBV5-4,once,NA,TRBJ2-4,TGTGCCAGCAGCTCCCTTAATAACATTCAGTACTTC,CASSSLNNIQYF
TRBV9,NA,TRBD1,TRBJ2-7,TGTGCCAGCAGCGTAGTTCCGGGACAGGTTGACGAGCAGTACTTC,CASSVVPGQVDEQYF
TRBV3-1/TRBV3-2,NA,NA,TRBJ1-1,TGTGCCAGCAGCCAGGGGACAACCAACACTGAAGCTTTCTTT,CASSQGTTNTEAFF
TRBV14,NA,NA,TRBJ2-1,TGTGCCAGCAGCTCACACCGGGAAAGAGGGATAAATGAGCAGTTCTTC,CASSSHRERGINEQFF
TRBV7-8,NA,NA,TRBJ2-3,TGTGCCAGCAGCTTAGACGGGACTCGCCTAGATACGCAGTATTTT,CASSLDGTRLDTQYF
TRBV6-1,NA,NA,TRBJ2-7,TGTGCCAGCAGTGAATTCCGCGCTGGCAGGGAAGTAACACCCGGTTACTCCTACGAGCAGTACTTC,CASSEFRAGREVTPGYSYEQYF
TRBV7-9,NA,NA,TRBJ1-1,TGTGCCAGCGAAAGACAAGGGGGGATGAACACTGAAGCTTTCTTT,CASERQGGMNTEAFF
TRBV14,few,TRBD1,TRBJ2-5,TGTGCCAGCAGCCACGCTTTGGGCGCAGGGGGGACCCAGTACTTC,CASSHALGAGGTQYF
TRBV27,NA,NA,TRBJ2-7,TGTGCCAGCAGTTTAGAGCAGGGGTACGAGCAGTACTTC,CASSLEQGYEQYF
TRBV2,NA,NA,TRBJ2-3,TGTGCCAGCAGTGAGTCGCTTAGCACAGATACGCAGTATTTT,CASSESLSTDTQYF
TRBV5-1,NA,TRBD1,TRBJ1-5,TGCGCCAGCAGCTTGGGGACAGGGGAAGTCAGCAATCAGCCCCAGCATTTT,CASSLGTGEVSNQPQHF
TRBV28,NA,NA,TRBJ1-4,TGTGCCAGCAGTTTACGGCAGAAGACAAATGAAAAACTGTTTTTT,CASSLRQKTNEKLFF
TRBV5-1,NA,TRBD2,TRBJ2-1,TGCGCCAGCAGCCCCCTAGCGGGAGTCAATGAGCAGTTCTTC,CASSPLAGVNEQFF
TRBV13,NA,TRBD1,TRBJ1-1,TGTGCCAGCAGCGACCCAGGGGGCGAAGTATCTGAAGCTTTCTTT,CASSDPGGEVSEAFF
TRBV9,NA,TRBD2,TRBJ2-3,TGTGCCAGCAGCCTTCTAGCGGGGGGGCCTAGTACGCAGTATTTT,CASSLLAGGPSTQYF
TRBV2,NA,NA,TRBJ2-7,TGTGCCAGCAGTGCCAGCGGGCGGAGCTCCTACGAGCAGTACTTC,CASSASGRSSYEQYF
TRBV5-4,NA,NA,TRBJ2-3,TGTGCCAGCAGCTCCGACCATGCGGGTACGCAGTATTTT,CASSSDHAGTQYF
TRBV30,NA,NA,TRBJ1-1,TGTGCCTGGAGTGTACAATACCCGGCCACTGAAGCTTTCTTT,CAWSVQYPATEAFF
TRBV4-3,NA,NA,TRBJ2-2,TGCGCCAGCAGCCAAGTAGTCGGATACACCGGGGAGCTGTTTTTT,CASSQVVGYTGELFF
TRBV10-1,NA,TRBD2,TRBJ2-1,TGCGCCAGCAGTACCACTAGCGTAAACTACAATGAGCAGTTCTTC,CASSTTSVNYNEQFF